These 32 T cell receptor beta chains were sequenced from one sample in a study of CD8 T cells in Susac syndrome. It was with random hexamers that about 0.45 to 1 ug RNA was reverse transcribed. TCRdb processed the immunoSEQ multiplex PCR reads anew with MiXCR; each CDR3 protein has one entry. The repertoire consists of 150,000 to 200,000 distinct CDR3 sequences, with approximately 94% occurring once and the leading ten covering approximately 0.1%. What was sequenced was CD4+ T cells from PBMCs. These receptors came from a human donor with Susac syndrome.

This clonotype came up once. For the CDR3, the DNA is TGTGCCAGCAGTTACGGCGAATCCTATGGCTACACCTTC. Its protein is CASSYGESYGYTF. The V and J genes are TRBV6-5 and TRBJ1-2; D gene unclear. Germline CDR1 reads MNHEY; CDR2 reads SVGAGI. Trimming left V 2 bases short and J 4 bases short, with 8 bases between. The CDR3 totals 13 residues.

This clonotype appeared a single time. The genes are TRBV12-5 and TRBJ2-1; 11 bases agree with TRBD2. The CDR3 is 16 residues long. Germline V lookup: CDR1 LGHNT, CDR2 FRNRAP. Trimming at V came to 5 bases and at J to 7 bases, leaving 10 bases not matched to a gene. CDR3 in DNA: TGTGCTAGTGGTCCCCCCTTAGCGGGGGGGCTTAATGAGCAGTTCTTC. This translates into CASGPPLAGGLNEQFF.

This sequence joins TRBV7-2 and TRBJ2-2; D may be TRBD2 (5 bases). The CDR3 extends over 13 amino acids. The V end lost 7 bases, the J end lost 7 bases, and 13 bases lay between the germline ends. CDR1 is SGHTA, CDR2 FQGNSA, per germline. The DNA for the CDR3 is TGTGCCAGCAACTTCCGCGGAGGCGGGGAGCTGTTTTTT. This codes for CASNFRGGGELFF.

The rearrangement uses TRBV7-8 and TRBJ1-2; TRBD1 is a possible D gene (6 bases). CDR3 length: 13 amino acids. Trimming removed 7 bases at V and 7 bases at J, with 16 bases between. CDR1 and CDR2 (germline): SGHVS, FQNEAQ. The CDR3 nucleotides read TGTGCCAGCAACGGAGACAGGCCCGGTGGCTACACCTTC. Protein sequence: CASNGDRPGGYTF.

The chain recombines TRBV3-1 with TRBJ1-1, with 10 bases that match TRBD1. After removal of 1 base from V and 5 bases from J, the junction contained 7 bases not matched to a gene. This CDR3 comprises 16 residues. The germline V gene encodes CDR1 LGHDT and CDR2 YNNKEL (reference sequence). The CDR3 spells CASSQGQGARGTEAFF. CDR3 in DNA: TGTGCCAGCAGCCAAGGACAGGGGGCTCGGGGGACTGAAGCTTTCTTT.

The gene calls are TRBV18 and TRBJ1-5; 7 bases agree with TRBD1. Germline trimming cut 2 bases from V and 4 bases from J; bases unmatched to any gene: 11. Germline lookup yields CDR1 KGHSH and CDR2 LQKENI. This CDR3 region has 17 residues. The CDR3 sequence: CASSPVQGTEWNQPQHF. The CDR3 coding sequence is TGTGCCAGCTCACCAGTACAGGGGACGGAGTGGAATCAGCCCCAGCATTTT.

The V gene is TRBV12-3 or TRBV12-4, the J gene TRBJ1-6, with 7 bases fitting TRBD1. The CDR3 is made up of 17 amino acids. Trimming removed 5 bases from V and 0 bases from J; junction bases left unmatched: 7. As DNA, the CDR3 is TGTGCCAGCAGTCCCGGACAGGTCAGCTCCTATAATTCACCCCTCCACTTT. This sequence encodes CASSPGQVSSYNSPLHF.

The chain links TRBV3-1 to TRBJ2-4, with D perhaps TRBD1 (5 bases). Trimming took 0 bases from V and 7 from J, leaving 7 bases between them. Germline V gives CDR1 LGHDT, CDR2 YNNKEL (reference sequence). This CDR3 has 13 amino acids. The CDR3 DNA reads as TGTGCCAGCAGCCAAGACAGGGTGAACATTCAGTACTTC. Encoded protein: CASSQDRVNIQYF.

This chain joins TRBV10-3 and TRBJ1-1, with a possible D match to TRBD1 (6 bases). CDR1 and CDR2 from the germline V gene are ENHRY and SYGVKD. The length of the CDR3 is 16 residues. Trimming took off 4 bases at V and 0 bases at J, with 15 bases between the two ends. CDR3 nucleotides: TGTGCCATCAGTGGACGGGACAACCGAATGAACACTGAAGCTTTCTTT. Its translation is CAISGRDNRMNTEAFF.

This sequence joins TRBV18 and TRBJ1-2; unclear D gene. This CDR3 contains 14 residues. V was clipped by 0 bases and J by 1 base, with 6 bases between them. Germline lookup yields CDR1 KGHSH and CDR2 LQKENI. The CDR3 coding sequence is TGTGCCAGCTCACCACCGGTCAATAACTATGGCTACACCTTC. It codes for CASSPPVNNYGYTF.

V and J are TRBV30 and TRBJ1-5; 8 bases map to TRBD1. With 1 base clipped from V and 5 bases from J, the junction kept 4 bases outside the gene matches. The germline gives CDR1 GTSNPN, CDR2 SVGIG (reference sequence). The CDR3 is 14 residues long. The CDR3 region has the DNA TGTGCCTGGAGTGCGGACAGGGAGGATCAGCCCCAGCATTTT. Translation gives CAWSADREDQPQHF.

The chain recombines TRBV19 with TRBJ1-2; 10 bases match TRBD1. CDR3 length: 14 residues. Unmatched junction bases numbered 6, after V lost 7 bases and J lost 4 bases. The germline V gene has CDR1 LNHDA and CDR2 SQIVND (reference sequence). In DNA, the CDR3 is TGTGCCAGTACCGGGACAGGGGACCTCTATGGCTACACCTTC. This sequence encodes CASTGTGDLYGYTF. Full variable domain (remainder filled in from reference TRBV19 and TRBJ1-2): DGGITQSPKYLFRKEGQNVTLSCEQNLNHDAMYWYRQDPGQGLRLIYYSQIVNDFQKGDIAEGYSVSREKKESFPLTVTSAQKNPTAFYLCASTGTGDLYGYTFGSGTRLTVV.

The chain couples TRBV9 to TRBJ2-3; 7 bases line up with TRBD1. This CDR3 spans 14 amino acids. Germline V gene lookup returns CDR1 SGDLS and CDR2 YYNGEE. With V trimmed by 4 bases and J by 2 bases, 4 bases remained unmatched. The CDR3 region has the DNA TGTGCCAGCAGCTCGACAGGGTTCACAGATACGCAGTATTTT. Protein: CASSSTGFTDTQYF.

CDR3 bases: TGTGCCATCAGGGGGACAGGGTTCAACAATGAGCAGTTCTTC. It is translated as CAIRGTGFNNEQFF. The gene calls are TRBV10-3 and TRBJ2-1; 9 nucleotides align to TRBD1. V was pared by 6 bases and J by 5 bases, with 5 bases of the junction left unmatched. CDR1 is ENHRY and CDR2 is SYGVKD in the germline V gene. This CDR3 region has 14 residues.

The chain carries TRBV13 and TRBJ2-5; 9 bases are shared with TRBD1. V shed 5 bases and J 7 bases; nucleotides not matched to a gene: 11. Germline lookup yields CDR1 PRHDT and CDR2 FYEKMQ (reference sequence). CDR3 size: 15 residues. The CDR3 here is CASSQTGGALVTQYF. The CDR3 DNA reads TGTGCCAGCAGCCAAACAGGGGGCGCTTTGGTGACCCAGTACTTC.

CDR3 coding DNA: TGCAGCGTTGAACGGCCGGGACAGTCCCGGGGGGAGCAGTACTTC. This encodes CSVERPGQSRGEQYF. The chain uses TRBV29-1 and TRBJ2-7; tentatively, D is TRBD1 (7 bases). Per germline, CDR1 SQVTM and CDR2 ANQGSEA. The CDR3 spans 15 residues. Between the trimmed V and J ends, which lost 2 bases and 7 bases, there was a span of 21 bases.

This clonotype was seen a single time. The chain carries TRBV7-9 and TRBJ1-1, with D unresolved. From germline, CDR1 is SEHNR and CDR2 FQNEAQ (reference sequence). V was shortened by 2 bases and J by 8 bases, with 9 bases between the two germline ends. There are 12 residues in the CDR3. The DNA for the CDR3 is TGTGCCAGCAGCTTAAGTTCCAGGGAAGCTTTCTTT. It codes for CASSLSSREAFF.

This clonotype appeared once. This chain joins TRBV28 and TRBJ2-7, with unresolved D. The V end lost 4 bases, the J end lost 5 bases, and 3 bases lay between the germline ends. Germline CDR1 and CDR2: MDHEN and SYDVKM. The CDR3 is made up of 10 amino acids. The CDR3 loop is CASSSDEQYF. DNA of the CDR3: TGTGCCAGCAGTTCCGACGAGCAGTACTTC.

The chain joins TRBV18 to TRBJ2-6; D ambiguous. The V end lost 4 bases, the J end lost 0 bases, and 7 bases lay between the germline ends. Germline CDR1 reads KGHSH; CDR2 reads LQKENI. This CDR3 region has 15 residues. This CDR3 reads CASSLPISGANVLTF. In nucleotides, the CDR3 is TGTGCCAGCTCACTTCCGATCTCTGGGGCCAACGTCCTGACTTTC.

The V gene is TRBV30, the J gene TRBJ1-3; D is possibly TRBD1 (5 bases). Germline V lookup: CDR1 GTSNPN, CDR2 SVGIG (reference sequence). V was clipped by 0 bases and J by 6 bases, with 15 bases between them. This CDR3 contains 15 residues. CDR3 protein: CAWSVGGWAENTIYF. In DNA, the CDR3 is TGTGCCTGGAGTGTCGGGGGATGGGCTGAAAACACCATATATTTT.

The chain has TRBV25-1 and TRBJ1-1; TRBD1 matches at 8 bases. V dropped 4 bases and J dropped 6; count of bases not matched to a gene: 16. The germline gives CDR1 MGHDK, CDR2 SYGVNS. CDR3 size: 17 residues. CDR3 bases: TGTGCCAGCAGTGGGGCATTAGGGCAGGGGGCGTCGGCTGAAGCTTTCTTT. Amino acid sequence: CASSGALGQGASAEAFF.

This chain joins TRBV29-1 and TRBJ2-7; 7 nucleotides agree with TRBD1. This CDR3 contains 14 residues. The germline CDR1 and CDR2 sequences are SQVTM and ANQGSEA. V lost 1 base and J lost 0; bases outside the gene matches: 3. The DNA for the CDR3 is TGCAGCGTTGAAGCGGCAGGGGGCTCCTACGAGCAGTACTTC. As protein: CSVEAAGGSYEQYF.

The V and J genes are TRBV20-1 and TRBJ1-5; tentatively, D is TRBD1 (6 bases). The CDR3 consists of 14 residues. Germline lookup yields CDR1 DFQATT and CDR2 SNEGSKA (reference sequence). V was clipped by 4 bases and J by 3 bases, with 13 bases between them. CDR3 coding DNA: TGCAGTGCTAAGGGGGAGTTGGACAATCAGCCCCAGCATTTT. The encoded protein is CSAKGELDNQPQHF.

This chain links TRBV5-1 with TRBJ2-1, with TRBD1 matching over 7 bases. The CDR3 is made up of 16 amino acids. The germline CDR1 and CDR2 sequences are SGHRS and YFSETQ. Trimming cost V 2 bases and J 4 bases; bases outside gene matches: 9. The CDR3 sequence: CASSFDPPQGYNEQFF. CDR3 DNA sequence: TGCGCCAGCAGCTTCGACCCCCCACAGGGGTACAATGAGCAGTTCTTC.

The chain recombines TRBV19 with TRBJ2-7, with D perhaps TRBD2 (5 bases). The CDR3 spans 13 residues. V lost 7 bases and J 3 bases, leaving 13 bases between the germline ends. Germline assignment: CDR1 LNHDA and CDR2 SQIVND (reference sequence). CDR3: CASTSLGSYEQYF. CDR3 bases: TGTGCCAGTACTAGTTTGGGGAGCTACGAGCAGTACTTC.

This clonotype appeared once. This chain links TRBV24-1 with TRBJ2-1; possibly TRBD1 for D (6 bases). Germline CDR1 KGHDR, CDR2 SFDVKD. The CDR3 consists of 16 residues. Trimming removed 4 bases from V and 0 bases from J, with 12 bases in between. This CDR3 reads CATSDNRASSYNEQFF. CDR3 nucleotide sequence: TGTGCCACCAGTGACAACAGGGCCTCCTCCTACAATGAGCAGTTCTTC.

This chain joins TRBV12-3 or TRBV12-4 and TRBJ2-1; D unresolved. V lost 5 bases and J lost 2, with 10 bases in between. There are 14 residues in the CDR3. The CDR3 loop is CASSPLYPYNEQFF. In nucleotides, the CDR3 is TGTGCCAGCAGTCCACTGTACCCCTACAATGAGCAGTTCTTC.

The chain recombines TRBV6-5 with TRBJ2-1, with unresolved D. CDR3 length equals 15 residues. Trimming stripped 6 bases from V and 3 bases from J, with 15 bases between. The germline CDR1 and CDR2 sequences are MNHEY and SVGAGI. DNA of the CDR3: TGTGCCAGCAGCGCCTGGGCAGGATTCTACAATGAGCAGTTCTTC. Amino acid sequence: CASSAWAGFYNEQFF.

The chain uses TRBV18 and TRBJ2-7, with TRBD2 matching over 7 bases. CDR3 length: 13 residues. Per the germline V gene, CDR1 is KGHSH and CDR2 is LQKENI. Trimming cost V 3 bases and J 1 base; bases outside gene matches: 0. The CDR3 region has the DNA TGTGCCAGCTCACCGGGAGGGTCCTACGAGCAGTACTTC. Encoded protein: CASSPGGSYEQYF.

This chain joins TRBV7-9 and TRBJ2-3; D might be TRBD1 or TRBD2, each matching 6 bases. The CDR3 spans 16 residues. The V and J ends lost 4 bases and 0 bases respectively, with 14 bases between them. Germline CDR1 and CDR2: SEHNR and FQNEAQ (reference sequence). The CDR3 spells CASSWNGGPSTDTQYF. The CDR3 DNA reads TGTGCCAGCAGCTGGAATGGGGGGCCTAGCACAGATACGCAGTATTTT.

V gene TRBV3-1 combines with J gene TRBJ1-4; 7 bases are a match to TRBD1. The CDR3 runs 15 residues. Looked up from germline, CDR1 is LGHDT and CDR2 is YNNKEL (reference sequence). The V gene end was trimmed by 5 bases and the J gene end by 7 bases; junction bases not matched to a gene: 10. The CDR3 sequence: CASSYDRPGGEKLFF. The CDR3 DNA reads as TGTGCCAGCAGCTACGACAGGCCAGGGGGTGAAAAACTGTTTTTT.

This clonotype appeared a single time. The chain is built from TRBV6-4 and TRBJ1-2; D is possibly TRBD1 (6 bases). The CDR3 consists of 15 residues. The germline V gene encodes CDR1 MRHNA and CDR2 SNTAGT. The V and J ends lost 4 bases and 8 bases respectively, with 20 bases between them. The CDR3 here is CASSVQQGEGLGYTF. The CDR3 coding sequence is TGTGCCAGCAGTGTTCAACAGGGAGAGGGACTCGGCTACACCTTC.